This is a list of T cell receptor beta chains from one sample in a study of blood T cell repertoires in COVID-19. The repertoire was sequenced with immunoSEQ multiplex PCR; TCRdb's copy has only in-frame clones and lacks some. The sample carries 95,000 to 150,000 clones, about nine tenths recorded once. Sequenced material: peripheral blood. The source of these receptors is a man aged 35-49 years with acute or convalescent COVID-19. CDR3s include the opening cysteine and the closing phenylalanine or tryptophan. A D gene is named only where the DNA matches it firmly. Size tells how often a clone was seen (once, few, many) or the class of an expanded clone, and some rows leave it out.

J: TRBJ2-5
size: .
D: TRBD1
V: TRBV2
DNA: TGTGCCAGCACGGAGGACGGACAGGGTGTGAAGACCCAGTACTTC
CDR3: CASTEDGQGVKTQYF

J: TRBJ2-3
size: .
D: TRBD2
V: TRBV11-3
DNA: TGTGCCAGCAGCTTAGGTCCCAGCGGGGGGCCCACAGATACGCAGTATTTT
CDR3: CASSLGPSGGPTDTQYF

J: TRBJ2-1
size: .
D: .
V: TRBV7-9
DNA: TGTGCCAGCAGCTTAGAAGTGGGCTTAAGTTCCTACAATGAGCAGTTCTTC
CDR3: CASSLEVGLSSYNEQFF

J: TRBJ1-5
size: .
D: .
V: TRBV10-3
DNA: TGTGCCATCAGTGAGAACTCGAATCAGCCCCAGCATTTT
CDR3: CAISENSNQPQHF

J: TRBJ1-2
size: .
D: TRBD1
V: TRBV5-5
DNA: TGTGCCAGCAGCTTGCTCTCAGGGGGCGTCTATGGCTACACCTTC
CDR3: CASSLLSGGVYGYTF

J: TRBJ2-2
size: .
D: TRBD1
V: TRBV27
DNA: TGTGCCAGCAGCCAACAGGGGGCCGGGGAGCTGTTTTTT
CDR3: CASSQQGAGELFF

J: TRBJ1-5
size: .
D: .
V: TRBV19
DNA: TGTGCCAGTAGACTCGACGGGAATCAGCCCCAGCATTTT
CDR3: CASRLDGNQPQHF

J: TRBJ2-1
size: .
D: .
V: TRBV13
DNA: TGTGCCAGCAGCCCCAGGGGGGCCTACAATGAGCAGTTCTTC
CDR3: CASSPRGAYNEQFF

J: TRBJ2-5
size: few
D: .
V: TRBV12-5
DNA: TGTGCTAGTGGGGCGGAGGGCTTCCAAGAGACCCAGTACTTC
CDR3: CASGAEGFQETQYF

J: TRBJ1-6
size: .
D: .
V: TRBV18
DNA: TGTGCCAGCTCACCCGAAGCTTATTCACCCCTCCACTTT
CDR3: CASSPEAYSPLHF

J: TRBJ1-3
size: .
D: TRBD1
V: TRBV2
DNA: TGTGCCAGCAGTGGGGAGGCAGGGGGGAGCTACTCTGGAAACACCATATATTTT
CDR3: CASSGEAGGSYSGNTIYF

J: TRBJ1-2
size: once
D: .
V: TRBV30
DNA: TGTGCCTGGAGTGTACATCCAGGGCCTCTCGAGGGCTACACCTTC
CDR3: CAWSVHPGPLEGYTF

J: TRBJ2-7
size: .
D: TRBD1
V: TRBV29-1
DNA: TGCAGCGTTGATACAGGGGACTCCTACGAGCAGTACTTC
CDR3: CSVDTGDSYEQYF

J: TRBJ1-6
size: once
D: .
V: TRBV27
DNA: TGTGCCAGCAGGCAAACAGGGCACTCTTCACCCCTCCACTTT
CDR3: CASRQTGHSSPLHF